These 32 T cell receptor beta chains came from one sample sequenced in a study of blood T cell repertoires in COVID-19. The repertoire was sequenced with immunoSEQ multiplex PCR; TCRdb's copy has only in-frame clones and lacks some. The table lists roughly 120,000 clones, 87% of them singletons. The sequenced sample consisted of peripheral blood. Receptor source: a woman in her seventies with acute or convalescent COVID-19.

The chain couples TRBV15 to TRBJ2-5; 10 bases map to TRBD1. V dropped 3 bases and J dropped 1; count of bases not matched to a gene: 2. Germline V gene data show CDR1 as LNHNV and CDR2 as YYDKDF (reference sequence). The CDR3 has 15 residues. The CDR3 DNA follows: TGTGCCACCAGCAGGGACAGGGGGGTCCAAGAGACCCAGTACTTC. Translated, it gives CATSRDRGVQETQYF.

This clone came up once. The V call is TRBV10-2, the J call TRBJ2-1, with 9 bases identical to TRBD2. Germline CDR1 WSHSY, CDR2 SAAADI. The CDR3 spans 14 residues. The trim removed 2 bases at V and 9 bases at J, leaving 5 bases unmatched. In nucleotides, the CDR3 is TGCGCCAGCAGTGAGCTAGCGGGGTTGGGTGAGCAGTTCTTC. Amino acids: CASSELAGLGEQFF.

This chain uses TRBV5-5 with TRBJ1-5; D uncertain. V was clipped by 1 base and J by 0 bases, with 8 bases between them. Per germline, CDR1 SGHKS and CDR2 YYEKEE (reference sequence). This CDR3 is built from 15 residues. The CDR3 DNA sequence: TGTGCCAGCAGCTTGAGGCAGGATAGCAATCAGCCCCAGCATTTT. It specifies CASSLRQDSNQPQHF.

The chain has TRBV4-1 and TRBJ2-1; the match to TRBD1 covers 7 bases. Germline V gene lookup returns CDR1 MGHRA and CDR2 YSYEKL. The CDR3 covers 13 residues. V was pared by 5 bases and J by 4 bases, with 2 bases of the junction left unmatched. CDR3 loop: CASSEGAYNEQFF. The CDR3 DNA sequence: TGCGCCAGCAGCGAGGGGGCTTACAATGAGCAGTTCTTC.

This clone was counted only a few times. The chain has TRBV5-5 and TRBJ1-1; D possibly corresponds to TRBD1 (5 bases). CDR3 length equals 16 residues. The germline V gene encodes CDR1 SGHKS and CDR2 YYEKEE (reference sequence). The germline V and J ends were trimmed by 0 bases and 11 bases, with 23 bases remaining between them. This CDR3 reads CASSLGLSQGLGWAFF. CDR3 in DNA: TGTGCCAGCAGCTTGGGTCTAAGTCAGGGTTTAGGGTGGGCTTTCTTT. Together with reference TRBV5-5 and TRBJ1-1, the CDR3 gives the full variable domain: DAGVTQSPTHLIKTRGQQVTLRCSPISGHKSVSWYQQVLGQGPQFIFQYYEKEERGRGNFPDRFSARQFPNYSSELNVNALLLGDSALYLCASSLGLSQGLGWAFFGQGTRLTVV.

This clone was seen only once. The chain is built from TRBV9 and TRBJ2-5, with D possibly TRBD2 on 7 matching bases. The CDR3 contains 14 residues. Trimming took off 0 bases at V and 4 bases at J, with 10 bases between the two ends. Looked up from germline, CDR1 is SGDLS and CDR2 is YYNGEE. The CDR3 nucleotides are TGTGCCAGCAGCGTAGGAGGGGGGGGAGAGACCCAGTACTTC. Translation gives CASSVGGGGETQYF.

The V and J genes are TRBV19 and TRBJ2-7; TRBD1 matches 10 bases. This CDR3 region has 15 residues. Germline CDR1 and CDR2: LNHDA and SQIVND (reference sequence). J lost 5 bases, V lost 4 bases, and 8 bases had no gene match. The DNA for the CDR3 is TGTGCCAGTAGTACGGACAGGGGGTTCCTGGACGAGCAGTACTTC. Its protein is CASSTDRGFLDEQYF.

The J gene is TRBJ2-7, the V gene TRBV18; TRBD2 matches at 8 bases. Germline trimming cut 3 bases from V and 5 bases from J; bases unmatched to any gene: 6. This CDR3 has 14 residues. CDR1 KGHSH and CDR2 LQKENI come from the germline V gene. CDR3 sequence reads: CASSPPGGNNEQYF. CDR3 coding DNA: TGTGCCAGCTCACCCCCGGGGGGGAACAACGAGCAGTACTTC.

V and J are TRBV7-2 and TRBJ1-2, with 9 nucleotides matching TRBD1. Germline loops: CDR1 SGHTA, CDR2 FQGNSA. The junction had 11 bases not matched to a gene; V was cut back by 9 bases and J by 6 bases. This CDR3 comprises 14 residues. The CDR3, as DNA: TGTGCCAGTCAATCCGGGACAGGGACGAATGGCTACACCTTC. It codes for CASQSGTGTNGYTF.

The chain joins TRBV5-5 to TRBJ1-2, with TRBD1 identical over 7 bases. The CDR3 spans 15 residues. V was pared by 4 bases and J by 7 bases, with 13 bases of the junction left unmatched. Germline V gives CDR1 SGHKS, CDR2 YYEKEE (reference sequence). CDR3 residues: CASSTLQGIGRGYTF. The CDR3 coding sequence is TGTGCCAGCAGCACCCTACAGGGGATAGGCCGTGGCTACACCTTC.

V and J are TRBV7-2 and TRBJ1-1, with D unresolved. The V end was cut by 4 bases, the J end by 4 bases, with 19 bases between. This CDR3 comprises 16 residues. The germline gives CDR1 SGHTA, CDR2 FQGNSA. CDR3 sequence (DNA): TGTGCCAGCAGCTCATATACAGCTCCTATAGGCACTGAAGCTTTCTTT. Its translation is CASSSYTAPIGTEAFF.

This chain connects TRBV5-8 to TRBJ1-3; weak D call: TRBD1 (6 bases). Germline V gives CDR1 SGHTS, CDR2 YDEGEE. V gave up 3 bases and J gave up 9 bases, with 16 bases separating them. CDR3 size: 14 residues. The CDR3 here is CASSSRTIRGTIYF. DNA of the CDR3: TGTGCCAGCAGCTCCCGGACGATCAGGGGCACCATATATTTT. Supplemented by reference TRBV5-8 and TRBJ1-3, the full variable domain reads EAGVTQSPTHLIKTRGQQATLRCSPISGHTSVYWYQQALGLGLQFLLWYDEGEERNRGNFPPRFSGRQFPNYSSELNVNALELEDSALYLCASSSRTIRGTIYFGEGSWLTVV.

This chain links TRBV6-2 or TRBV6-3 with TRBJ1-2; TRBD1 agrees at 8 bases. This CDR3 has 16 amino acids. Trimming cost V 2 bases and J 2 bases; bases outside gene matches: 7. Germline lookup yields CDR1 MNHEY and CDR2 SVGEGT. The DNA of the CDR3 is TGTGCCAGCAGTTACAACCTCAACAGGGGGAACTATGGCTACACCTTC. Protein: CASSYNLNRGNYGYTF.

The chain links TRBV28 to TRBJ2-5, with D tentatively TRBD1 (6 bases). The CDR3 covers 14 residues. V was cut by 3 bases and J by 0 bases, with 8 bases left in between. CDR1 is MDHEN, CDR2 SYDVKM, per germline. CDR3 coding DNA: TGTGCCAGCAGTTTCCGGGACAACCAAGAGACCCAGTACTTC. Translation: CASSFRDNQETQYF.

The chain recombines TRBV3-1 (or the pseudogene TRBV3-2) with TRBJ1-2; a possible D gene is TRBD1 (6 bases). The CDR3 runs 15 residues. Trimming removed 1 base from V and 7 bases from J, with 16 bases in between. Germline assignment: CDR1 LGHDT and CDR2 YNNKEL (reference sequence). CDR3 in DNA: TGTGCCAGCAGCCAAGCCGCGGCAGGGGTCGCTGGCTACACCTTC. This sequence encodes CASSQAAAGVAGYTF.

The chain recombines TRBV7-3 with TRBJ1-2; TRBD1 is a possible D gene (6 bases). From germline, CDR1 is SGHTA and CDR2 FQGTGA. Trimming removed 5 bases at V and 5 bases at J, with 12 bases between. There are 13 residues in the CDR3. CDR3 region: CASSPGTGYGYTF. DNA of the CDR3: TGTGCCAGCAGCCCCGGAACAGGGTATGGCTACACCTTC.

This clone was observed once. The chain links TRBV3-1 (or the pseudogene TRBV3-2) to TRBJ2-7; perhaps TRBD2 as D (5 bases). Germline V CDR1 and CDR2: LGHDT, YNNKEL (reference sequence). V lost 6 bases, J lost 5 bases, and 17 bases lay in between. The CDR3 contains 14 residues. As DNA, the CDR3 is TGTGCCAGCAGTGTAAGGAGGTGGGTCAACGAGCAGTACTTC. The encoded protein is CASSVRRWVNEQYF.

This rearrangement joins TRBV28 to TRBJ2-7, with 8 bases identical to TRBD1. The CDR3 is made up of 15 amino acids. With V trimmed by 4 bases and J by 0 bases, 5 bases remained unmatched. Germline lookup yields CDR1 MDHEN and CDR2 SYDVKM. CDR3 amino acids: CASSYLGQVSYEQYF. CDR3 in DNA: TGTGCCAGCAGTTACCTGGGACAGGTCTCCTACGAGCAGTACTTC.

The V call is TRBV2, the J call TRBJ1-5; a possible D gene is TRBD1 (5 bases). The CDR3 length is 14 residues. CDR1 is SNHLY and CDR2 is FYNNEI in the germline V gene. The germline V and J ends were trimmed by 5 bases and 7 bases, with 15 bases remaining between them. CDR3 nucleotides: TGTGCCAGCAGTCCCTCGTCCGGGGGGCAGCCCCAGCATTTT. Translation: CASSPSSGGQPQHF.

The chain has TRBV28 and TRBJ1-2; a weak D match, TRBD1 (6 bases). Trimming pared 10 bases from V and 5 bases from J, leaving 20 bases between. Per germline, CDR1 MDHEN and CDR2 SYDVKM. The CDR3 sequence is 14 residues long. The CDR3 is CATTGGAGLYGYTF. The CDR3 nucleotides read TGTGCCACCACCGGGGGGGCAGGGCTTTATGGCTACACCTTC.

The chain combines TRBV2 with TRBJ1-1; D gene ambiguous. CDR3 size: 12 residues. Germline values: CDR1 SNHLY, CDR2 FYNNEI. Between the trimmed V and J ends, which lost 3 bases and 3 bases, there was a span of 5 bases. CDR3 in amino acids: CASSDTYTEAFF. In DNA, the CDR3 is TGTGCCAGCAGTGACACTTACACTGAAGCTTTCTTT.

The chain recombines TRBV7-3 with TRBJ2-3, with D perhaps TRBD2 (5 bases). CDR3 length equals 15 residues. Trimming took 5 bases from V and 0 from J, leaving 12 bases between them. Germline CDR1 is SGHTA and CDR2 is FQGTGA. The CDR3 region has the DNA TGTGCCAGCAGCCGCGGGCTAGTTAGCACAGATACGCAGTATTTT. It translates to CASSRGLVSTDTQYF.

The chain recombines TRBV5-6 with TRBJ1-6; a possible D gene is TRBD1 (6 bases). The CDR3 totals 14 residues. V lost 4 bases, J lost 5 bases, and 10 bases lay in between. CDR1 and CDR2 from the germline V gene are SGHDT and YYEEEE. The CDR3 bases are TGTGCCAGCAGCCTCGGACAGAATAATTCACCCCTCCACTTT. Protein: CASSLGQNNSPLHF. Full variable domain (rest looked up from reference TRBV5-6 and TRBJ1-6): DAGVTQSPTHLIKTRGQQVTLRCSPKSGHDTVSWYQQALGQGPQFIFQYYEEEERQRGNFPDRFSGHQFPNYSSELNVNALLLGDSALYLCASSLGQNNSPLHFGNGTRLTVT.

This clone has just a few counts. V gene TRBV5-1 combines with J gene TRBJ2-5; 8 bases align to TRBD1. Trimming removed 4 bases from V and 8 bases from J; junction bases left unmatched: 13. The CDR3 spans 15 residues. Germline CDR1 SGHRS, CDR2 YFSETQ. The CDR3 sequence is CASSPTTGALGTQYF. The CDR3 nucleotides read TGCGCCAGCAGCCCTACGACAGGGGCTTTAGGAACCCAGTACTTC. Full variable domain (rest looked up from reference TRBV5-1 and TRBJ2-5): KAGVTQTPRYLIKTRGQQVTLSCSPISGHRSVSWYQQTPGQGLQFLFEYFSETQRNKGNFPGRFSGRQFSNSRSEMNVSTLELGDSALYLCASSPTTGALGTQYFGPGTRLLVL.

CDR3 residues: CASSGHRVSAEAFF. The CDR3 DNA sequence: TGTGCCAGCAGCGGGCACAGGGTCAGCGCTGAAGCTTTCTTT. The chain has TRBV7-9 and TRBJ1-1; weak D call: TRBD1 (6 bases). Deletions cut 5 bases from V and 6 bases from J, with 16 bases between. CDR1 and CDR2 (germline): SEHNR, FQNEAQ (reference sequence). The CDR3 has 14 residues.

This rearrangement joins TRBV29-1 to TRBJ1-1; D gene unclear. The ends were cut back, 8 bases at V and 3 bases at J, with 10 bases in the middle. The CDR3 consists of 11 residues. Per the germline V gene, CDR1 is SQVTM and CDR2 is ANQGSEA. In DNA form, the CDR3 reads TGCAGCCTTCAGAGGGACACTGAAGCTTTCTTT. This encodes CSLQRDTEAFF.

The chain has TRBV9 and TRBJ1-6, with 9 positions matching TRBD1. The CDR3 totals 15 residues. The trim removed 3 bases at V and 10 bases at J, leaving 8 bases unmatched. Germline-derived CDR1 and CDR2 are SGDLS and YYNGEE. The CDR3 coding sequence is TGTGCCAGCAGCGCGCCGGGACAGGGAGGCTCACCCCTCCACTTT. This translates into CASSAPGQGGSPLHF.

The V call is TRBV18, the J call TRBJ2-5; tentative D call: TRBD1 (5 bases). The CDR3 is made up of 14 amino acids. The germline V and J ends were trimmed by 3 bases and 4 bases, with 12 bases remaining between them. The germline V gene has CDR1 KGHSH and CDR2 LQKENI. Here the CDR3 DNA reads TGTGCCAGCTCACCGGAGTTTGACAGAGAGACCCAGTACTTC. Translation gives CASSPEFDRETQYF.

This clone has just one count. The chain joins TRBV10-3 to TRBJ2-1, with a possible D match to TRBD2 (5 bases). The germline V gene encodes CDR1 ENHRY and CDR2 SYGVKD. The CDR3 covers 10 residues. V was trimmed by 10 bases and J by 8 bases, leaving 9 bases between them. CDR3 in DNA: TGTGCCACCTACGGGGATGAGCAGTTCTTC. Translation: CATYGDEQFF.

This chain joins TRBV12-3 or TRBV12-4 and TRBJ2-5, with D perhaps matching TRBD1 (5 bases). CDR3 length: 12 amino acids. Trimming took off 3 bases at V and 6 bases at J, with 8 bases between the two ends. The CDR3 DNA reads TGTGCCAGCAGTTTCGACAGAAAGACCCAGTACTTC. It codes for CASSFDRKTQYF.

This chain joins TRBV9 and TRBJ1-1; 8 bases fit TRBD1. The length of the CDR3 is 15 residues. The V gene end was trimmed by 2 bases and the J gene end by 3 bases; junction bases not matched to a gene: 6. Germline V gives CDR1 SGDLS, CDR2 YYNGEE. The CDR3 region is CASSVGTGGYTEAFF. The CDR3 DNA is TGTGCCAGCAGCGTTGGTACAGGGGGGTACACTGAAGCTTTCTTT.

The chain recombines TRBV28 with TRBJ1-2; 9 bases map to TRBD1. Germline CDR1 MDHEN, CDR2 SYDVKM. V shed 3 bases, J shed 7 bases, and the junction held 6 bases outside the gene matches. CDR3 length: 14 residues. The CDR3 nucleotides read TGTGCCAGCAGTTTGCGGCACAGGGGGCTTGGCTACACCTTC. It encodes CASSLRHRGLGYTF.